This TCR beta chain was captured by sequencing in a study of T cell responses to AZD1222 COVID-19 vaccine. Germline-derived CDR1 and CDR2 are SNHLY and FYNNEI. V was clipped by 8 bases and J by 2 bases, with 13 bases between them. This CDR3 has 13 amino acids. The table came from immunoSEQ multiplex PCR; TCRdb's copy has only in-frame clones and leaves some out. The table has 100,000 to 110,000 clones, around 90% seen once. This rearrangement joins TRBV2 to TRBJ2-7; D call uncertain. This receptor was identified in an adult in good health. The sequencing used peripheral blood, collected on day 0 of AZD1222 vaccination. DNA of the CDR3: TGTGCCAGCGGGTTGGACGGAACCTACGAGCAGTACTTC. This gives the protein CASGLDGTYEQYF.